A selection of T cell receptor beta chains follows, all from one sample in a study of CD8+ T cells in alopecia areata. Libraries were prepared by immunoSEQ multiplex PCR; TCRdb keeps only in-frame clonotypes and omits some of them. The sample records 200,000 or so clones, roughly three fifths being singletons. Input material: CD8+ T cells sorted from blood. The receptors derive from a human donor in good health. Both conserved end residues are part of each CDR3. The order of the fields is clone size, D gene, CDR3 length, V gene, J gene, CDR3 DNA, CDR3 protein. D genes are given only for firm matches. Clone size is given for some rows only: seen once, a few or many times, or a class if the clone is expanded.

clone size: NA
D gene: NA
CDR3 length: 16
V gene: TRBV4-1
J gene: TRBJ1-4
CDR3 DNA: TGCGCCAGCAGCCTAGTAAGCGGTCGGCCCACGGAAAAACTGTTTTTT
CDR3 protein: CASSLVSGRPTEKLFF

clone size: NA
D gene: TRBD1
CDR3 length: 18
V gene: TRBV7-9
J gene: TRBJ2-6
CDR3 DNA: TGTGCCAGCAGCTTTTTGGGGACAGGGGTTGCTGGGGCCAACGTCCTGACTTTC
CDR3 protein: CASSFLGTGVAGANVLTF

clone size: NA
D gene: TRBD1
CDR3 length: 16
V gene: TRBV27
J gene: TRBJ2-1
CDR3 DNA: TGTGCCAGCAGTTTTCAGACAGGGTCGTTATACAATGAGCAGTTCTTC
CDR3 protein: CASSFQTGSLYNEQFF

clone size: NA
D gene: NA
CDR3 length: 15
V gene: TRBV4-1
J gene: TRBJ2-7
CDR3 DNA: TGCGCCAGCAGCCAAGATGCGGACAGCTCCTACGAGCAGTACTTC
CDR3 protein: CASSQDADSSYEQYF

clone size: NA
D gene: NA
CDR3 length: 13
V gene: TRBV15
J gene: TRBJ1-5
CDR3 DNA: TGTGCCACCAGATCGTCAGAGATGGAGCCCCAGCATTTT
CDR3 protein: CATRSSEMEPQHF

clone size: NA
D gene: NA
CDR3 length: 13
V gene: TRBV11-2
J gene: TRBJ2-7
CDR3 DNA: TGTGCCAGCAGCTCGGGCGGCCGGGGCGAGCAGTACTTC
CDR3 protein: CASSSGGRGEQYF

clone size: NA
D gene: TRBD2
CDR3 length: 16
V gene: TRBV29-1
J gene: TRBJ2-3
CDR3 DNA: TGCAGCGTTGAAGGGGCTAGCGGGGCAGCGACAGATACGCAGTATTTT
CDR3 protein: CSVEGASGAATDTQYF

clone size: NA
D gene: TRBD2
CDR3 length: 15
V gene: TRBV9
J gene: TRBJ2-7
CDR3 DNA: TGTGCCAGCAGCGCCGGGAATAGCGGGTCCTACGAGCAGTACTTC
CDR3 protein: CASSAGNSGSYEQYF

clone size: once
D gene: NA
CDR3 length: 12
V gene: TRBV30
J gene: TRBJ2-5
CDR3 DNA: TGTGCCTGGAGTGAGGCGGGGGAGACCCAGTACTTC
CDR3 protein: CAWSEAGETQYF

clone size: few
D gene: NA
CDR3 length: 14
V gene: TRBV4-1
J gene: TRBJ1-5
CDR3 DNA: TGCGCCAGCAGCCAAGCGGGGAGCAATCAGCCCCAGCATTTT
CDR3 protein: CASSQAGSNQPQHF

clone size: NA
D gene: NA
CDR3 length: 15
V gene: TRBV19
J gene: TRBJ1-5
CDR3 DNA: TGTGCCAGTAGTATATTGGGGGGAGGTAGTCAGCCCCAGCATTTT
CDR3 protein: CASSILGGGSQPQHF

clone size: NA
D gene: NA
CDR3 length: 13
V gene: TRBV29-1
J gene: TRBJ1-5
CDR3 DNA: TGCAGCGTTGAAGATGGTAGCAATCAGCCCCAGCATTTT
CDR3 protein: CSVEDGSNQPQHF

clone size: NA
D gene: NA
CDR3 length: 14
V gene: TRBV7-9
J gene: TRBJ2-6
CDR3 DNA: TGTGCCAGCACCGAAGTAGGTGGGGCCAACGTCCTGACTTTC
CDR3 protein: CASTEVGGANVLTF

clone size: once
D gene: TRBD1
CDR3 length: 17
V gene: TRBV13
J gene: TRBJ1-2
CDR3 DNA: TGTGCCAGCAGCCTAATGGACCTAGGACAGGGGCCTCATGGCTACACCTTC
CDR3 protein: CASSLMDLGQGPHGYTF

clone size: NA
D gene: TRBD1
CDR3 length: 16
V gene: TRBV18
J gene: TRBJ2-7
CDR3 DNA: TGTGCCAGCTCTTCGACGACAGGGGGCCTATCCTACGAGCAGTACTTC
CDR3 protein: CASSSTTGGLSYEQYF

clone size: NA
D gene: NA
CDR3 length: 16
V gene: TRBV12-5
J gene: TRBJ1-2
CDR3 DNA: TGTGCTAGTGGTCAACCCCCTCAGGGAATTAACTATGGCTACACCTTC
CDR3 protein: CASGQPPQGINYGYTF

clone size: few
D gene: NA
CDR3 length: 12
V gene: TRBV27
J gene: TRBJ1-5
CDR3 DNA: TGTGCCAGGAGCTCGGGTGATCAGCCCCAGCATTTT
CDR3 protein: CARSSGDQPQHF

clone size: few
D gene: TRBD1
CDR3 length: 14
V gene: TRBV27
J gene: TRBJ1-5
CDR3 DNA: TGTGCCAGCTCTCAGGGGACAGGGGTCCAGCCCCAGCATTTT
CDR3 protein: CASSQGTGVQPQHF

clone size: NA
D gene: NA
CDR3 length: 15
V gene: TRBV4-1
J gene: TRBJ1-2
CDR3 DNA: TGCGCCAGCAGCCAACCCCCCAGGAGGGGCTATGGCTACACCTTC
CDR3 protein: CASSQPPRRGYGYTF

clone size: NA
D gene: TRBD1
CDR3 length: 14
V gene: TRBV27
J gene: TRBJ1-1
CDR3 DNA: TGTGCCAGCAGGATTCCCGGGACAGACACTGAAGCTTTCTTT
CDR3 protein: CASRIPGTDTEAFF

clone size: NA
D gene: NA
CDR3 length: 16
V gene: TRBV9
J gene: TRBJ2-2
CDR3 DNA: TGTGCCAGCAGCGTAGTCGGGACCGCGAACACCGGGGAGCTGTTTTTT
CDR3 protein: CASSVVGTANTGELFF

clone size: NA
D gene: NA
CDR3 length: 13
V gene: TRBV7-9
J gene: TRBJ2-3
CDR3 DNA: TGTGCCAGCAGCCTCGAGAGCACAGATACGCAGTATTTT
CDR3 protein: CASSLESTDTQYF

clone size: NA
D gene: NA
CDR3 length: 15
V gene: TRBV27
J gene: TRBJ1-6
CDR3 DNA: TGTGCCAGCAGTTTATCGGCGGGGCTCTCTTCACCCCTCCACTTT
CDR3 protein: CASSLSAGLSSPLHF

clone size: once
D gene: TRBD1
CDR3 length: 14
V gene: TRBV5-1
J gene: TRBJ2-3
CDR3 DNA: TGCGCCAGCAGCTCGGGACAGGGCACAGATACGCAGTATTTT
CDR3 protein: CASSSGQGTDTQYF

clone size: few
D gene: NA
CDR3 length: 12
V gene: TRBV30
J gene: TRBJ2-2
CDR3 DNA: TGTGCCTGGAACTGGGCCACCGGGGAGCTGTTTTTT
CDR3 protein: CAWNWATGELFF

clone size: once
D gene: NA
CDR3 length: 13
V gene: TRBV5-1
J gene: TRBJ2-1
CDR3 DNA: TGCGCCAGCAGCGGTCCCCTCTACAATGAGCAGTTCTTC
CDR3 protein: CASSGPLYNEQFF

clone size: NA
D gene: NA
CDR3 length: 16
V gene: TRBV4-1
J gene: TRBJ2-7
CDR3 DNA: TGCGCCAGCAGCCCCACCGGGGGACGAGTCTCCTACGAGCAGTACTTC
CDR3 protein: CASSPTGGRVSYEQYF

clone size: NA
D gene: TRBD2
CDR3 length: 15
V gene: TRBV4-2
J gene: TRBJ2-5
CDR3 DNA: TGTGCCAGCAGCCCCCGGGAGGCCGCGAGGGAGACCCAGTACTTC
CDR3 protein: CASSPREAARETQYF

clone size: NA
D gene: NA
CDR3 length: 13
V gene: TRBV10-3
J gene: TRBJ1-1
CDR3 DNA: TGTGCCATCAGTGATCTGGGGGGCACTGAAGCTTTCTTT
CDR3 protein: CAISDLGGTEAFF

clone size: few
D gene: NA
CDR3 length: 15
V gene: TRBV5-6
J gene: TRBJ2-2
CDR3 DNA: TGTGCCAGCAGCCCGGCCCCTACGGACACCGGGGAGCTGTTTTTT
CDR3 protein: CASSPAPTDTGELFF

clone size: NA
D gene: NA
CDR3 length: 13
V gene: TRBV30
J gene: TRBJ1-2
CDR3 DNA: TGTGCCTGGACAGAGGACATGAACTATGGCTACACCTTC
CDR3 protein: CAWTEDMNYGYTF

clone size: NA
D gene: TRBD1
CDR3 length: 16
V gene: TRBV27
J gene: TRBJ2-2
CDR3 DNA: TGTGCCAGCAGTTTATGGACAGGGAAGAACACCGGGGAGCTGTTTTTT
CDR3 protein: CASSLWTGKNTGELFF

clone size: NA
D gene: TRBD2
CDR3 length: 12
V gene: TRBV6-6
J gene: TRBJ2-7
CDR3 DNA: TGTGCCACGGGGGGGGTAGCCTACGAGCAGTACTTC
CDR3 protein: CATGGVAYEQYF

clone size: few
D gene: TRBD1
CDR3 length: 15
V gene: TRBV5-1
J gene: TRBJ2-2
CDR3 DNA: TGCGCCAGCAGCTCCGGGACAGGGAACACCGGGGAGCTGTTTTTT
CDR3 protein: CASSSGTGNTGELFF

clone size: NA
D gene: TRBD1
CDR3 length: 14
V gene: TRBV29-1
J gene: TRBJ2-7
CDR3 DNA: TGCAGCGCCCTGACAGGGACGCTCTCCTACGAGCAGTACTTC
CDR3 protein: CSALTGTLSYEQYF

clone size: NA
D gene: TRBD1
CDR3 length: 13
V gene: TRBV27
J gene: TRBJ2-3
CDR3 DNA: TGTGCCAGCTCGGGACAGGTCCTAGATACGCAGTATTTT
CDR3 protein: CASSGQVLDTQYF

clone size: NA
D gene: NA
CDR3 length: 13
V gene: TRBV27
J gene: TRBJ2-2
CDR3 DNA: TGTGCCAGCAGTTTATCTGACACCGGGGAGCTGTTTTTT
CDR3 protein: CASSLSDTGELFF

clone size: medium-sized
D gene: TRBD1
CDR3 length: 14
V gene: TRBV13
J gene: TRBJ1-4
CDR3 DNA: TGTGCCAGCACCTTGACAGGGTTTAATGAAAAACTGTTTTTT
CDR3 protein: CASTLTGFNEKLFF

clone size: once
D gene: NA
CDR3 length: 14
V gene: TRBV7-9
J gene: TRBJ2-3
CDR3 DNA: TGTGCCAGCAGCTTAGATTTGCGCACAGATACGCAGTATTTT
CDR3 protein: CASSLDLRTDTQYF

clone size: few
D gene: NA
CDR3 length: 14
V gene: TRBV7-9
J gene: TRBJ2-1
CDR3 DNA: TGTGCCAGCAGCTGGGAAGGGGCTTACAATGAGCAGTTCTTC
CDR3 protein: CASSWEGAYNEQFF

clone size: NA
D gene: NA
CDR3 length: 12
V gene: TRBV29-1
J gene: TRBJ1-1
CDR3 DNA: TGCAGCGTTACCGACGGGGGGACTGAAGCTTTCTTT
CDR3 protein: CSVTDGGTEAFF

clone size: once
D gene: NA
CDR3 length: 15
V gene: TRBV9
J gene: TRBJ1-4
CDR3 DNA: TGTGCCAGCAGCCCTACCGGTGCAACTAATGAAAAACTGTTTTTT
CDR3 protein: CASSPTGATNEKLFF

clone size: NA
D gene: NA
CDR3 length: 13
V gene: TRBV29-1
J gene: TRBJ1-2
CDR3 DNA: TGCAGCGTTGTTGGGCAGGGCAACTATGGCTACACCTTC
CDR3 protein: CSVVGQGNYGYTF

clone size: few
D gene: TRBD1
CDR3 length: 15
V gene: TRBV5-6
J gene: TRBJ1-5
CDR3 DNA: TGTGCCAGCAGCCTAGGACAGGGGCCTAATCAGCCCCAGCATTTT
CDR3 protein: CASSLGQGPNQPQHF

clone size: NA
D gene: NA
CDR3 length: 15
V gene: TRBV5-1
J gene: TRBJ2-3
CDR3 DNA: TGCGCCAGCACTTCGATCGGGGTGAACACAGATACGCAGTATTTT
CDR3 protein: CASTSIGVNTDTQYF